This TCR beta chain was recovered during a study of blood T cell repertoires in COVID-19 (dated by TCRdb to 2019 to 2021). For the wider study: Samples from collaborators originated in the United States, Italy and Spain and spanned both the acute and convalescent phases of COVID-19. Subjects who had been exposed to COVID-19, were actively infected with it, or had recovered from it provided the deeply sampled blood TCRbeta repertoires that made up the dataset. Where available, HLA class I and class II types were taken from metadata supplied by the sample provider and were not determined by assay-based typing. The repertoires were released in a freely available public database intended as a resource for research on the immune response to SARS-CoV-2. The sample metadata nearly always contained a de-identified subject ID, COVID-19 status, age in years and sex. The prospective study material was composed of cDNA or gDNA derived from T cells, B-cell-depleted T cells, or PBMCs. Samples were obtained from the ongoing ImmuneRACE study (first 160 participants) and from approximately 1,200 subjects provided by 6 global collaborators.

TCRbeta CDR3 regions were amplified from genomic DNA using the immunoSEQ Assay, a bias-controlled multiplex PCR. Per the source publication's procedure: The number of nucleated cells in each sample was estimated from the amplification of reference gene primers within the assay. Sequence reads were collapsed and filtered to measure the absolute abundance of every unique TCRbeta CDR3 rearrangement. For each sample, productive Simpson clonality was calculated by taking the square root of Simpson's diversity index across productive rearrangements. TCRdb mirrors the immuneACCESS table, restricted to in-frame sequences. Some clones are absent from its copies; in checked studies, under half trace to an unresolved V gene, and the reason for the others is unknown. D and trimming were read from the DNA, whereas the V and J calls and clone size are those reported in that table. The sample table holds some 270,000 clones, of which 84% were seen once. Jointly, the top ten make up 1.5% to 1.7% of the sample.

A second Seattle source provided samples from volunteer blood donors who had recovered from COVID-19. Each collaborating institution followed its own protocols to collect whole blood in K2EDTA tubes. For TCRbeta analysis, collaborators shipped samples as frozen whole blood, isolated PBMCs, or DNA extracted from either of those sample types. Points on this clone: The specificity of this receptor is unknown. Per-base qualities were not stored, and no clone one base away is much larger.

Overall study outcomes, separate from this receptor: Clinical and demographic metadata were provided uncurated, with the amount varying by source and participant.

The junction shows trimming of 7 bases on V and 5 bases on J, and the gene matches do not reach 8 bases of it. The CDR3 has 13 amino acids, counting the end cysteine and phenylalanine. Just the 39-base CDR3 DNA is kept, in frame starting at base 1. The germline V gene encodes CDR1 MGHDK and CDR2 SYGVNS. This sequence uses TRBV25-1 and TRBJ2-7, and 7 junction bases match TRBD2. The TCR originated in a middle-aged woman who had recovered from COVID-19. The sample comprised peripheral blood. The sequence in DNA is TGTGCCAGCAACACCCCGGGGGGAAACGAGCAGTACTTC. Protein translation: CASNTPGGNEQYF.